One sample yielded the 17 T cell receptor beta chains listed below, sequenced in a study of T cell changes during pregnancy in multiple sclerosis. Profiling relied on immunoSEQ multiplex PCR, and the TCRdb table lists in-frame clones only, not all of them. The data contain some 40,000 clones, about 90% of them singletons. The material was CD4+ T cells from peripheral blood mononuclear cells, obtained in the third trimester of pregnancy. The receptors were sampled from a female donor in good health, enrolled as a control in a pregnancy study.

The J gene is TRBJ2-2, the V gene TRBV4-3, with 11 bases identical to TRBD2. The CDR3 has 15 residues. Per germline, CDR1 LGHNA and CDR2 YSLEER. After removal of 4 bases from V and 6 bases from J, the junction contained 4 bases not matched to a gene. The CDR3 here is CASSLGLAVAGELFF. The CDR3 coding sequence is TGCGCCAGCAGCCTGGGACTAGCGGTCGCCGGGGAGCTGTTTTTT.

The V call is TRBV4-2, the J call TRBJ2-3; tentative D call: TRBD1 (7 bases). There are 14 residues in the CDR3. Germline CDR1 is LGHNA and CDR2 is YNFKEQ. Trimming cost V 3 bases and J 4 bases, with 11 bases left between them. The CDR3 coding sequence is TGTGCCAGCAGCCAGCAGGGGGGCGCAGATACGCAGTATTTT. It yields the protein CASSQQGGADTQYF.

The chain uses TRBV14 and TRBJ2-1, with 8 bases that match TRBD2. The J segment lost 6 bases and the V segment lost 1 base, leaving 8 bases of the junction unmatched. The CDR3 contains 16 residues. CDR1 is SGHDN, CDR2 FVKESK, per germline. CDR3 sequence (DNA): TGTGCCAGCAGCCAAGTAAATCGGGGGGGTAGCAATGAGCAGTTCTTC. It translates to CASSQVNRGGSNEQFF.

The table lists this clone with a few counts. The rearrangement joins TRBV5-1 to TRBJ2-4; a weak D match, TRBD1 (5 bases). Germline V gene sequence: CDR1 SGHRS, CDR2 YFSETQ. With 10 bases removed from V and 1 base from J, the gap between germline ends came to 18 bases. The CDR3 has 15 amino acids. The CDR3 DNA reads as TGCGCCCAGGAGTTTTCAGGGAAGGCCAAAAACATTCAGTACTTC. As protein: CAQEFSGKAKNIQYF.

The chain joins TRBV7-9 to TRBJ2-2; tentatively, D is TRBD1 (5 bases). Germline CDR1 and CDR2: SEHNR and FQNEAQ (reference sequence). This CDR3 is built from 16 residues. V shed 1 base and J shed 6 bases, with 15 bases lying between them. The CDR3 sequence is CASSLGRALGAGELFF. As DNA, the CDR3 is TGTGCCAGCAGCTTAGGCAGGGCCCTTGGGGCCGGGGAGCTGTTTTTT.

The chain links TRBV2 to TRBJ2-2; 12 positions match TRBD2. CDR3 length: 15 residues. The J segment lost 4 bases and the V segment lost 4 bases, leaving 1 base of the junction unmatched. Germline V gene lookup returns CDR1 SNHLY and CDR2 FYNNEI. The CDR3 reads CASSGLAGATGELFF. In nucleotides, the CDR3 is TGTGCCAGCAGTGGACTAGCGGGAGCCACCGGGGAGCTGTTTTTT.

CDR3 amino acids: CASSFYKERNTIYF. CDR3 nucleotide sequence: TGTGCCAGCAGTTTTTACAAAGAGAGGAACACCATATATTTT. V is TRBV28 and J is TRBJ1-3; no clear D. Trimming pared 3 bases from V and 7 bases from J, leaving 13 bases between. Germline CDR1 MDHEN, CDR2 SYDVKM. The CDR3 length is 14 residues. The whole variable domain, filled in from reference TRBV28 and TRBJ1-3, reads DVKVTQSSRYLVKRTGEKVFLECVQDMDHENMFWYRQDPGLGLRLIYFSYDVKMKEKGDIPEGYSVSREKKERFSLILESASTNQTSMYLCASSFYKERNTIYFGEGSWLTVV.

This rearrangement joins TRBV7-9 to TRBJ2-5, with 8 bases fitting TRBD2. J lost 1 base, V lost 6 bases, and 10 bases had no gene match. CDR3 length: 16 residues. The germline V gene encodes CDR1 SEHNR and CDR2 FQNEAQ (reference sequence). The DNA for the CDR3 is TGTGCCAGCAGTTGGCATAGCGGGAACCGCCAAGAGACCCAGTACTTC. Its protein is CASSWHSGNRQETQYF.

This clone was recorded a few times. This sequence joins TRBV7-2 and TRBJ1-1; TRBD1 matches 10 bases. The V gene end was trimmed by 4 bases and the J gene end by 4 bases; junction bases not matched to a gene: 6. CDR3 length: 15 amino acids. From germline, CDR1 is SGHTA and CDR2 FQGNSA. CDR3 amino acids: CASSSVTGGRTEAFF. The CDR3 region has the DNA TGTGCCAGCAGCTCGGTGACAGGGGGCCGCACTGAAGCTTTCTTT. Full variable domain (outside the CDR3, taken from reference TRBV7-2 and TRBJ1-1): GAGVSQSPSNKVTEKGKDVELRCDPISGHTALYWYRQSLGQGLEFLIYFQGNSAPDKSGLPSDRFSAERTGGSVSTLTIQRTQQEDSAVYLCASSSVTGGRTEAFFGQGTRLTVV.

V is TRBV2 and J is TRBJ2-1, with D perhaps TRBD2 (5 bases). Germline values: CDR1 SNHLY, CDR2 FYNNEI. The CDR3 totals 13 residues. V was trimmed by 6 bases and J by 9 bases, leaving 15 bases between them. Here the CDR3 DNA reads TGTGCCAGCAGCGACCCTCGGGGTGGTGAGCAGTTCTTC. It codes for CASSDPRGGEQFF. The whole variable domain, filled in from reference TRBV2 and TRBJ2-1, reads EPEVTQTPSHQVTQMGQEVILRCVPISNHLYFYWYRQILGQKVEFLVSFYNNEISEKSEIFDDQFSVERPDGSNFTLKIRSTKLEDSAMYFCASSDPRGGEQFFGPGTRLTVL.

This chain joins TRBV2 and TRBJ1-2; no clear D. V lost 6 bases to trimming and J lost 6 bases, with 5 bases between them. CDR3 length: 10 amino acids. Germline-derived CDR1 and CDR2 are SNHLY and FYNNEI. The CDR3 loop is CASRRDGYTF. The DNA for the CDR3 is TGTGCCAGCAGAAGAGATGGCTACACCTTC.

The gene calls are TRBV9 and TRBJ2-1, with 10 bases fitting TRBD2. The CDR3 is made up of 18 amino acids. The trim removed 2 bases at V and 4 bases at J, leaving 12 bases unmatched. The V gene's germline CDR1 is SGDLS and CDR2 YYNGEE. CDR3 DNA: TGTGCCAGCAGCGTCGGTGGACAGCGGGGGGGCTCGTACAATGAGCAGTTCTTC. The encoded protein is CASSVGGQRGGSYNEQFF.

The V call is TRBV7-8, the J call TRBJ2-7; TRBD1 might be the D (6 bases). Per the germline V gene, CDR1 is SGHVS and CDR2 is FQNEAQ. The CDR3 is 16 residues long. The V and J ends lost 2 bases and 5 bases respectively, with 19 bases between them. CDR3 sequence (DNA): TGTGCCAGCAGCTTAAACGTCGGGACATCTTCCAACGAGCAGTACTTC. As protein: CASSLNVGTSSNEQYF. The variable domain in full, completed from reference TRBV7-8 and TRBJ2-7, reads GAGVSQSPRYKVAKRGQDVALRCDPISGHVSLFWYQQALGQGPEFLTYFQNEAQLDKSGLPSDRFFAERPEGSVSTLKIQRTQQEDSAVYLCASSLNVGTSSNEQYFGPGTRLTVT.

The J gene is TRBJ2-6, the V gene TRBV19, with 7 bases matching TRBD1. Per germline, CDR1 LNHDA and CDR2 SQIVND (reference sequence). J lost 2 bases, V lost 2 bases, and 0 bases had no gene match. The CDR3 is made up of 15 amino acids. CDR3 nucleotides: TGTGCCAGTAGTATAAGGGGGCCTGGGGCCAACGTCCTGACTTTC. It translates to CASSIRGPGANVLTF.

The V and J genes are TRBV18 and TRBJ2-7, with D maybe TRBD2 (5 bases). The CDR3 runs 15 residues. The germline gives CDR1 KGHSH, CDR2 LQKENI. Trimming cost V 4 bases and J 0 bases, with 13 bases left between them. CDR3 protein: CASSLSGTSSYEQYF. In nucleotides, the CDR3 is TGTGCCAGCTCACTCAGCGGAACCAGCTCCTACGAGCAGTACTTC.

The CDR3, as DNA: TGTGCCTGGGGAGCAGGGGGCTCAAATCAGCCCCAGCATTTT. It translates to CAWGAGGSNQPQHF. The gene calls are TRBV30 and TRBJ1-5; 8 bases match TRBD1. V dropped 5 bases and J dropped 4; count of bases not matched to a gene: 7. The length of the CDR3 is 14 residues. Germline lookup yields CDR1 GTSNPN and CDR2 SVGIG (reference sequence).

The V gene is TRBV5-4, the J gene TRBJ2-1; tentatively, D is TRBD2 (5 bases). Between the trimmed V and J ends, which lost 3 bases and 8 bases, there was a span of 15 bases. CDR3 length: 14 amino acids. The germline V gene encodes CDR1 SGHNT and CDR2 YYREEE (reference sequence). The chain's CDR3 is CASSSGGLTYEQFF. CDR3 bases: TGTGCCAGCAGCTCCGGAGGCCTAACCTATGAGCAGTTCTTC.